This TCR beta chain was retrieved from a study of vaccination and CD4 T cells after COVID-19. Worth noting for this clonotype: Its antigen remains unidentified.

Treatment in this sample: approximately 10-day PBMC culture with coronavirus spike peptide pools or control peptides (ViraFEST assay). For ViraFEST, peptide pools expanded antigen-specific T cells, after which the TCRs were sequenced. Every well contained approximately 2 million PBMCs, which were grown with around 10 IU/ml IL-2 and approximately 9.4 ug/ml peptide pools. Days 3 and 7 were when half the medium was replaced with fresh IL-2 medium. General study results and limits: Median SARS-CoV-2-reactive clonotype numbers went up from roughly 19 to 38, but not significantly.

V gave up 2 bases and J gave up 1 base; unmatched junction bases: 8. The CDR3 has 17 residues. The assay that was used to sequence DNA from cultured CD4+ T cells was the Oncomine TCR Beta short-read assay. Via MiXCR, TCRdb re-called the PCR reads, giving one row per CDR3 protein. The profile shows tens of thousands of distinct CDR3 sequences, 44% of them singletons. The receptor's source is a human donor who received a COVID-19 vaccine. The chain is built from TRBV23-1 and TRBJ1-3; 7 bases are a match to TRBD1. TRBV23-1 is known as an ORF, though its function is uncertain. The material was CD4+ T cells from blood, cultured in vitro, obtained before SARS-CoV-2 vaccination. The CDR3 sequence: CASSQPQGISSGNTIYF. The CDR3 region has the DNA TGCGCCAGCAGTCAACCACAGGGGATTAGTTCTGGAAACACCATATATTTT.